This section outlines one TCR beta chain sequence together with its context. As yet, its antigen is unknown. PCR employed 60 Vbeta and 13 Jbeta primers. This table comes from immunoSEQ multiplex PCR, and its TCRdb copy is limited to in-frame clones, with some not included. Of around 94,000 clones in the sample, about 60% were seen once. This sample stems from a study of cytomegalovirus exposure and HLA in healthy donors. Looking at the study overall: Unique TCR beta sequences numbering some 110 million came from about 179 million T cells in an earlier analysis.

Regarding the study as a whole: Prior analysis indicated that the majority of TCR beta V segments exhibited productivity approximately 90% or approximately 30% of the time.

Specimen: PBMCs. The TCR originated in a human donor in good health.

CDR3 sequence (DNA): TGTGCCAGCAGGCCCCCTACAGGGTGGGGAAAACTGTTTTTT. As protein: CASRPPTGWGKLFF. The chain uses TRBV2 and TRBJ1-4; a possible D gene is TRBD1 (6 bases). Trimming removed 6 bases from V and 10 bases from J, with 18 bases in between. The CDR3 totals 14 residues. CDR1 and CDR2 from the germline V gene are SNHLY and FYNNEI.